A selection of T cell receptor beta chains follows, all from one sample in a study of a mutant IDH1 vaccine in newly diagnosed glioma. Their target antigens are unknown. The method was immunoSEQ multiplex PCR; TCRdb's version includes in-frame clones alone and lacks a portion of them. The sample lists roughly 61,000 clones; around 80% were seen once. Material: PBMCs, obtained from a glioma patient whose treatment included an IDH1 peptide vaccine. The receptors derive from a man aged 45-65 years with glioma. CDR3s include the opening cysteine and the closing phenylalanine or tryptophan.

CASSSYQNQPQHF TRBJ1-5 TRBV7-2
CASSFGQGLANYGYTF TRBJ1-2 TRBV11-3
CASRSEYGSDSPLHF TRBJ1-6 TRBV2
CASSPQTFSGNTIYF TRBJ1-3 TRBV19
CASRASTYEQYF TRBJ2-7 TRBV5-1
CASSLASRFSGNTIYF TRBJ1-3 TRBV7-8
CASRLYRGTGELFF TRBJ2-2 TRBV6-1
CATSRDLNNEQFF TRBJ2-1 TRBV15
CSVNDLDSYEQYF - TRBV29-1
CASSSSQGAYEQYF TRBJ2-7 TRBV5-4
CASIRGTEAFF TRBJ1-1 TRBV6-5
CASSESDGAKNQPQHF TRBJ1-5 TRBV10-1
CASRRGPMTEAFF TRBJ1-1 TRBV6-5
CASSRSPQETQYF TRBJ2-5 TRBV5-1
CASSLGTGPGANVLTF TRBJ2-6 TRBV5-1
CASSLEQWGGYTF TRBJ1-2 TRBV7-2
CASSMGQDNSPLHF TRBJ1-6 TRBV19
CASSQVEVGTEAFF TRBJ1-1 TRBV4-2
CASSPEITSYEQYF TRBJ2-7 TRBV11-1
CASSKGGRMNTEAFF TRBJ1-1 TRBV27
CATSAQLQYEQYF TRBJ2-7 TRBV6-1
CASSFIGTGAPYEQYF TRBJ2-7 TRBV5-6
CASSLGQGLEKLFF TRBJ1-4 TRBV6-6
CASSSRTSGVKNEQFF TRBJ2-1 TRBV9
CASSFVGTEAFF TRBJ1-1 TRBV28
CASCFGPSSYNEQFF TRBJ2-1 TRBV5-1
CASSGHRGRSGANVLTF TRBJ2-6 TRBV9
CASSPSLLRTGELFF TRBJ2-2 TRBV14
CASSLDGTTGEQYF TRBJ2-7 TRBV7-9
CASRGQGFSEQYF TRBJ2-7 TRBV5-1
CASSLASGVSLSYEQYF TRBJ2-7 TRBV5-1
CASSPDRGGETQYF TRBJ2-5 TRBV6-6